This entry lists 4 T cell receptor beta chains sequenced from one sample in a study of T cell responses to AZD1222 COVID-19 vaccine. Data came from immunoSEQ multiplex PCR; TCRdb stores just in-frame clones and leaves some out. The table records 63,000 or so clones, over 75% of them present only once. The sample consisted of peripheral blood, taken on day 0 of AZD1222 vaccination. These receptors were collected from an adult in good health.

This clone was counted once. This rearrangement joins TRBV24-1 to TRBJ2-5; D uncertain. Trimming pared 6 bases from V and 5 bases from J, leaving 12 bases between. The CDR3 is 13 amino acids. Germline V lookup: CDR1 KGHDR, CDR2 SFDVKD. The CDR3 nucleotides are TGTGCCACCAGTCCTCCAGTCGGGGAGACCCAGTACTTC. Its translation is CATSPPVGETQYF.

In this sample, this clone turned up a few times. V usage is TRBV5-8 and J usage is TRBJ1-2, with D tentatively TRBD1 (6 bases). V was cut by 6 bases and J by 2 bases, with 17 bases left in between. CDR3 length: 15 residues. Per germline, CDR1 SGHTS and CDR2 YDEGEE. Here the CDR3 reads CASTPAGGRNYGYTF. As DNA, the CDR3 is TGTGCCAGCACCCCCGCCGGGGGCCGGAACTATGGCTACACCTTC.

This clone was seen only once. The chain has TRBV6-5 and TRBJ1-1; unclear D gene. The germline V gene has CDR1 MNHEY and CDR2 SVGAGI. V was cut by 7 bases and J by 2 bases, with 11 bases left in between. The CDR3 totals 13 residues. CDR3 nucleotides: TGTGCCAGCACGGCCGGGTACAACACTGAAGCTTTCTTT. This encodes CASTAGYNTEAFF.

The chain employs TRBV7-9 and TRBJ1-1; D may be TRBD1 (6 bases). This CDR3 has 13 amino acids. The ends were cut back, 5 bases at V and 4 bases at J, with 11 bases in the middle. The germline V gene has CDR1 SEHNR and CDR2 FQNEAQ (reference sequence). The CDR3 DNA sequence: TGTGCCAGCAGCATACAGGGTTCCACTGAAGCTTTCTTT. It is translated as CASSIQGSTEAFF.